The rows below give T cell receptor beta chains drawn from one sample of a study of blood T cell repertoires in COVID-19. Profiling relied on immunoSEQ multiplex PCR, and the TCRdb table lists in-frame clones only, not all of them. The table records roughly 430,000 clones, 88% of them present only once. Input material: PBMCs or T cells enriched from blood (not recorded which). These receptors came from a woman aged 40 to 50 with acute COVID-19. CDR3s include the opening cysteine and the closing phenylalanine or tryptophan. D genes are given only for firm matches. For some rows the clone size is stated as once, few or many, or as a class when expanded; others skip it.

v_call	j_call	d_call	clone_size	cdr3_aa	cdr3_nt
TRBV10-3	TRBJ2-7	TRBD1	NA	CAISSTGTDYEQYF	TGTGCCATCAGCTCGACAGGGACCGACTACGAGCAGTACTTC
TRBV7-6	TRBJ1-6	TRBD1	NA	CASSLDRGGISPLHF	TGTGCCAGCAGCTTGGACAGGGGGGGGATTTCACCCCTCCACTTT
TRBV10-3	TRBJ1-1	NA	NA	CAISESISEAFF	TGTGCCATCAGTGAGTCGATCAGTGAAGCTTTCTTT
TRBV10-3	TRBJ1-5	TRBD1	NA	CATQGGNQPQHF	TGTGCCACACAGGGGGGCAATCAGCCCCAGCATTTT
TRBV18	TRBJ2-5	TRBD1	few	CASSPGTVKQETQYF	TGTGCCAGCTCACCCGGGACAGTGAAACAAGAGACCCAGTACTTC
TRBV29-1	TRBJ2-5	NA	NA	CSVEAGKIKTQYF	TGCAGCGTTGAAGCCGGGAAGATAAAGACCCAGTACTTC
TRBV2	TRBJ2-5	NA	NA	CASSLSETQYF	TGTGCCAGCAGTCTGAGCGAGACCCAGTACTTC
TRBV29-1	TRBJ1-1	TRBD1	NA	CSVEASWQGGSGNTEAFF	TGCAGCGTTGAAGCTTCCTGGCAGGGGGGATCGGGGAACACTGAAGCTTTCTTT
TRBV4-2	TRBJ1-4	TRBD1	NA	CASSQDRNRGVGKLFF	TGTGCCAGCAGCCAAGATCGGAACAGGGGCGTAGGAAAACTGTTTTTT
TRBV11-3	TRBJ2-1	NA	NA	CASSLDGPSGEQFF	TGTGCCAGCAGCTTGGACGGACCCTCGGGGGAGCAGTTCTTC
TRBV10-1	TRBJ1-1	TRBD1	NA	CASTATGGSTEAFF	TGCGCCAGCACTGCGACAGGGGGATCCACTGAAGCTTTCTTT
TRBV5-5	TRBJ1-5	TRBD1	NA	CASSRTGANQPQHF	TGTGCCAGCAGCCGGACAGGGGCCAATCAGCCCCAGCATTTT
TRBV3-1/TRBV3-2	TRBJ2-2	NA	once	CASSQGLAHTGELFF	TGTGCCAGCAGCCAAGGTTTAGCCCACACCGGGGAGCTGTTTTTT
TRBV6-5	TRBJ2-7	NA	NA	CASSYSTSTNSYEQYF	TGTGCCAGCAGTTACTCGACCTCCACTAACTCCTACGAGCAGTACTTC
TRBV6-5	TRBJ1-2	TRBD1	NA	CASVNPRQGNYGYTF	TGTGCCAGCGTTAATCCTCGACAGGGGAACTATGGCTACACCTTC
TRBV9	TRBJ2-5	TRBD2	NA	CASSAAGTSGGAEAETQYF	TGTGCCAGCAGCGCCGCCGGGACTAGCGGGGGGGCCGAGGCAGAGACCCAGTACTTC
TRBV30	TRBJ1-5	NA	NA	CAWSAFRGQGQPQHF	TGTGCCTGGAGTGCCTTCAGGGGTCAAGGTCAGCCCCAGCATTTT
TRBV3-1/TRBV3-2	TRBJ1-1	NA	NA	CASSQGRTLNTEAFF	TGTGCCAGCAGCCAAGGGAGGACCTTGAACACTGAAGCTTTCTTT
TRBV2	TRBJ2-1	NA	NA	CASSDRYDYNEQFF	TGTGCCAGCAGCGACAGGTACGATTACAATGAGCAGTTCTTC
TRBV5-1	TRBJ1-5	TRBD1	NA	CASSLRQGDQPQHF	TGCGCCAGCAGCCTCCGACAGGGTGATCAGCCCCAGCATTTT
TRBV7-9	TRBJ2-7	NA	NA	CASSLSPAGAPYEQYF	TGTGCCAGCAGCCTCTCCCCGGCGGGGGCACCCTACGAGCAGTACTTC
TRBV30	TRBJ1-2	TRBD1	few	CAWNIRDRGYGYTF	TGTGCCTGGAACATCCGGGACAGAGGTTATGGCTACACCTTC
TRBV5-8	TRBJ1-3	TRBD1	NA	CASSRQGDSGNTIYF	TGTGCCAGCAGCCGACAGGGCGACTCTGGAAACACCATATATTTT
TRBV3-1/TRBV3-2	TRBJ2-5	NA	NA	CASSRVERETQYF	TGTGCCAGCAGCCGAGTTGAGAGAGAGACCCAGTACTTC
TRBV9	TRBJ1-4	NA	NA	CASSVGLGANEKLFF	TGTGCCAGCAGCGTAGGTCTAGGGGCTAATGAAAAACTGTTTTTT
TRBV5-1	TRBJ1-2	NA	NA	CASSLVGRGSDYGYTF	TGCGCCAGCAGCTTGGTCGGGAGGGGGAGTGACTATGGCTACACCTTC
TRBV5-1	TRBJ2-5	NA	NA	CASSFDFLGETQYF	TGCGCCAGCAGCTTTGACTTCCTTGGGGAGACCCAGTACTTC
TRBV27	TRBJ1-2	TRBD1	NA	CASSLHQTGRALDGYTF	TGTGCCAGCAGTCTCCATCAGACAGGGAGAGCCCTGGATGGCTACACCTTC
TRBV5-6	TRBJ1-5	NA	NA	CASSLMSYSNQPQHF	TGTGCCAGCAGCTTAATGAGTTATAGCAATCAGCCCCAGCATTTT
TRBV4-1	TRBJ2-3	TRBD2	NA	CASSQVMERGGPGDTQYF	TGCGCCAGCAGCCAAGTCATGGAGCGGGGGGGACCGGGAGATACGCAGTATTTT
TRBV6-5	TRBJ1-1	TRBD1	NA	CASSSDPLVRGTEAFF	TGTGCCAGCAGTTCCGACCCGCTTGTCAGGGGGACTGAAGCTTTCTTT
TRBV5-1	TRBJ2-1	TRBD1	NA	CASSIRKPGQGANEQFF	TGCGCCAGCAGCATTCGAAAACCGGGACAGGGGGCCAATGAGCAGTTCTTC
TRBV5-6	TRBJ1-1	NA	NA	CASSLQGMVTEAFF	TGTGCCAGCAGCTTGCAGGGGATGGTCACTGAAGCTTTCTTT
TRBV9	TRBJ2-7	NA	NA	CASSVSSRSLHEQYF	TGTGCCAGCAGCGTTTCTAGCCGCTCCCTGCACGAGCAGTACTTC
TRBV7-8	TRBJ1-2	TRBD1	NA	CASSPPGQGVDYGYTF	TGTGCCAGCAGCCCACCCGGACAGGGCGTTGATTATGGCTACACCTTC
TRBV5-5	TRBJ1-2	TRBD1	NA	CASSLVGTGGGYGYTF	TGTGCCAGCAGCCTCGTCGGGACAGGCGGCGGCTATGGCTACACCTTC
TRBV19	TRBJ1-1	NA	once	CASSIWGENTEAFF	TGTGCCAGTAGTATATGGGGGGAGAACACTGAAGCTTTCTTT
TRBV6-1	TRBJ2-5	NA	NA	CASSESQGRETQYF	TGTGCCAGCAGTGAAAGTCAGGGAAGAGAGACCCAGTACTTC
TRBV6-5	TRBJ2-5	TRBD2	NA	CASSYSGLAARETQYF	TGTGCCAGCAGTTACTCGGGACTAGCGGCGAGGGAGACCCAGTACTTC
TRBV6-5	TRBJ1-4	TRBD1	NA	CASSYGQGAGEKLFF	TGTGCCAGCAGTTACGGACAGGGTGCCGGAGAAAAACTGTTTTTT
TRBV5-5	TRBJ1-1	NA	NA	CASSRGGGRFTEAFF	TGTGCCAGCAGCCGCGGAGGAGGACGATTCACTGAAGCTTTCTTT
TRBV7-2	TRBJ1-2	NA	NA	CASSLGGLNYGYTF	TGTGCCAGCAGCTTAGGAGGGTTGAACTATGGCTACACCTTC
TRBV3-1/TRBV3-2	TRBJ1-2	TRBD1	NA	CASSMGQGTGYTF	TGTGCCAGCAGCATGGGACAGGGGACCGGCTACACCTTC
TRBV10-3	TRBJ2-7	NA	once	CAISVRGGPYEQYF	TGTGCCATCAGTGTAAGGGGGGGCCCATACGAGCAGTACTTC
TRBV7-9	TRBJ2-5	TRBD1	NA	CASSDDRVQTQYF	TGTGCCAGCAGCGATGACAGGGTCCAGACCCAGTACTTC
TRBV9	TRBJ1-6	NA	NA	CASSVDEGFSPLHF	TGTGCCAGCAGCGTAGACGAGGGATTCTCACCCCTCCACTTT
TRBV21-1	TRBJ2-7	NA	NA	CASSKPGQGGTYEQYF	TGTGCCAGCAGCAAACCGGGCCAGGGGGGAACCTACGAGCAGTACTTC
TRBV29-1	TRBJ1-1	NA	once	CSVEMGGAFF	TGCAGCGTTGAGATGGGAGGAGCTTTCTTT
TRBV20-1	TRBJ2-5	NA	NA	CSGGVGETQYF	TGCAGTGGCGGGGTGGGGGAGACCCAGTACTTC
TRBV5-5	TRBJ2-5	TRBD2	NA	CASSWTSGGVAETQYF	TGTGCCAGCAGCTGGACTAGCGGGGGGGTAGCGGAGACCCAGTACTTC
TRBV5-1	TRBJ1-4	NA	NA	CASSLGGFRTNEKLFF	TGCGCCAGCAGCTTGGGTGGCTTCAGAACTAATGAAAAACTGTTTTTT
TRBV5-1	TRBJ1-2	TRBD1	NA	CASSFLDRASGYTF	TGCGCCAGCAGCTTCCTAGACAGGGCTAGCGGCTACACCTTC
TRBV24-1	TRBJ2-6	NA	NA	CATSDFQGKNSGANVLTF	TGTGCCACCAGTGATTTTCAGGGGAAGAACTCTGGGGCCAACGTCCTGACTTTC
TRBV19	TRBJ1-4	NA	NA	CASSSRTEGTTNEKLFF	TGTGCCAGTAGTTCCCGGACAGAAGGAACAACTAATGAAAAACTGTTTTTT
TRBV2	TRBJ1-4	TRBD1	NA	CASSDVGQGKEKLFF	TGTGCCAGCAGTGATGTAGGACAGGGAAAGGAAAAACTGTTTTTT
TRBV5-4	TRBJ2-7	NA	NA	CASSLGAGQTYEQYF	TGTGCCAGCAGCTTGGGGGCAGGGCAAACCTACGAGCAGTACTTC
TRBV19	TRBJ1-2	NA	NA	CASSMQGSYGYTF	TGTGCCAGTAGTATGCAGGGGAGCTATGGCTACACCTTC
TRBV6-4	TRBJ1-2	TRBD1	NA	CASSDSIGDRGGYTF	TGTGCCAGCAGTGACTCGATTGGGGACAGGGGTGGCTACACCTTC
TRBV19	TRBJ1-3	TRBD1	NA	CASRQQGEKNTIYF	TGTGCCAGTAGACAACAGGGGGAGAAGAACACCATATATTTT